This note documents a single TCR beta chain sequence. From germline, CDR1 is LNHDA and CDR2 SQIVND (reference sequence). Trimming removed 3 bases from V and 6 bases from J; junction bases left unmatched: 4. CDR3 size: 15 residues. Authors' data handling: Scientists estimated how many nucleated cells there were by amplifying reference gene primers. Sequencing was performed with immunoSEQ multiplex PCR; in TCRdb, only in-frame clones are kept and a portion is missing. The DNA gave D and trimming, while V, J and clone size come from that table. This table has around 110,000 clones, roughly nine tenths appearing once. This sample is drawn from a study of blood T cell repertoires in COVID-19.

This sequence joins TRBV19 and TRBJ1-5, with 11 bases that match TRBD1. The receptor's source is a human donor with active COVID-19. The donor label of this sample is uncertain. The sample was peripheral blood. The CDR3, as DNA: TGTGCCAGTAGTATGAGGGGACAGGGGGGTCAGCCCCAGCATTTT. This codes for CASSMRGQGGQPQHF.